This passage covers 3 T cell receptor beta chains from one sample sequenced in a study of immune evolution from preneoplasia to lung adenocarcinoma. Generated by immunoSEQ multiplex PCR, the TCRdb table keeps only in-frame clones and is missing some. Among tens of thousands of clones listed, about 79% were seen once. The sample comprised FFPE invasive lung adenocarcinoma tissue. These receptors were obtained from a person between 55 and 70 years old with lung adenocarcinoma.

CDR3 coding DNA: TGTGCCAGCAGGCCTCCGGCGGGAGTCCGCACCGGGGAGCTGTTTTTT. It encodes CASRPPAGVRTGELFF. The V and J genes are TRBV7-2 and TRBJ2-2; 7 bases align to TRBD2. The CDR3 consists of 16 residues. The trim removed 6 bases at V and 4 bases at J, leaving 11 bases unmatched. CDR1 is SGHTA, CDR2 FQGNSA, per germline.

Concerning this clone itself: The same CDR3 can be traced to other DNA sequences in this sample. The genes are TRBV18 and TRBJ2-7; maybe TRBD1 (5 bases). V was cut by 2 bases and J by 5 bases, with 7 bases left in between. Germline V gene sequence: CDR1 KGHSH, CDR2 LQKENI. This CDR3 has 12 residues. The CDR3 sequence: CASSPEGDEQYF. CDR3 DNA: TGTGCCAGCTCACCAGAAGGGGACGAGCAGTACTTC.

In its sample, this clone was seen a few times. The chain recombines TRBV5-8 with TRBJ2-7, with D possibly TRBD2 on 6 matching bases. The germline gives CDR1 SGHTS, CDR2 YDEGEE. The CDR3 is 15 residues long. V dropped 1 base and J dropped 7 bases, with 18 bases sitting between them. CDR3 sequence: CASSLTGSLLREQYF. The CDR3 DNA follows: TGTGCCAGCAGCTTGACCGGGAGCCTGCTAAGGGAGCAGTACTTC.